What follows describes a single T cell receptor (beta chain). No antigen is known for it. Nothing much larger sits one base from this clone, and base qualities are not available. CDR1 and CDR2, per the germline V gene, are MDHEN and SYDVKM. V was cut back by 5 bases and J by 4 bases, leaving a gap of 17 bases between them. The CDR3 numbers 15 residues from cysteine through phenylalanine. Only CDR3 DNA remains: 45 bases, in frame from the first base. This entry is derived from a study of T cell responses to AZD1222 COVID-19 vaccine (dated by TCRdb to the early 2020s). For the wider study: Because spike-specific TCR depth and breadth did not differ between the two schedules, AZD1222 recipients who got a second dose at roughly 4 weeks were pooled with those who got a second dose at roughly 12 weeks. TCR sequencing covered more than 230 trial participants: roughly 200 given two doses of AZD1222 and approximately 26 given two doses of MenACWY control vaccine. Enrollment into the trials was organized by age into subgroups of 18-55, 56-69 and 70-plus years, and those subgroups contained approximately 160, 26 and 62 TCR-sequenced participants, respectively. What the study reported, not specific to this receptor: After two AZD1222 doses, spike-specific TCR breadth and depth were significantly higher than at day 0 and than in MenACWY recipients. Participants were mostly white British, with more females than males. The authors suggested clonal diversity may have been underestimated. The 56-69-year group was small, and its depth increase did not reach significance, likely because of low power. Only five to seven AZD1222 recipients were SARS-CoV-2 seropositive at baseline, limiting conclusions about previously exposed vaccinees. Because no day 14 peak-response samples were available, the repertoires could be characterized only after the peak T cell response. Reportedly, almost half of the unique spike-specific TCRs recognized epitopes lying outside the regions that are mutated in the B.1.351 and B.1.1.7 variants. Vaccine-associated CD4 TCRs spanned the whole spike protein, with dominant responses in regions 160-218 and 743-854.

The CDR3 regions of human TCRbeta chains were analyzed by immunosequencing. As for the original processing: TCRs in the repertoires were matched against a reference library of SARS-CoV-2-specific TCRs that had been generated with the MIRA antigen-specificity platform. Breadth was defined as the fraction of unique TCRs that were SARS-CoV-2-associated, and depth was defined as the fraction of total T cells that were SARS-CoV-2-associated. Using the MIRA data, each spike-specific TCR was mapped to the spike region that the TCR reacts to and placed in a CD4 or CD8 class. Log10-transformed breadth and depth values were compared by one-way ANOVA with Sidak's multiple comparisons tests. TCRdb took over this immuneACCESS table, retaining in-frame rearrangements with V and J assigned. Such tables are incomplete; in checked studies, under half of the missing clones stem from an unresolved V gene, and the remainder is unexplained. V and J calls and clone size come straight from that table; D and trimming were deduced from the DNA. The sample table shows 120,000 or so clones, and around 82% are seen once. The ten largest account for around 6% of the sample.

Explained via the paper, the time point label denotes: baseline before first vaccination. Samples from vaccinated people were obtained from the UK trials COV001 and COV002, which included a single-blind randomized controlled phase 2/3 trial of AZD1222 (ChAdOx1 nCoV-19) in healthy adults. Trial participant PBMC samples were collected at day 0 and day 28 after the second dose for TCRbeta chain sequencing. The rearrangement joined TRBV28 to TRBJ1-2, with TRBD1 tentatively as D gene (5 bases match). The input for sequencing was peripheral blood, taken on day 0 of AZD1222 vaccination. The source of this sequence is an adult in good health. The bases read TGTGCCAGCAGTCCCGCGTGGCGGGACTTCTATGGCTACACCTTC. The resulting protein is CASSPAWRDFYGYTF.